This TCR beta chain was sequenced during a study of control samples from healthy donors and cancer patients. The method was immunoSEQ multiplex PCR; TCRdb's version includes in-frame clones alone and lacks a portion of them. The table has fewer than 120,000 clones, approximately 88% seen once; the top ten hold roughly 3.7%. From germline, CDR1 is ENHRY and CDR2 SYGVKD. The V end lost 0 bases, the J end lost 0 bases, and 9 bases lay between the germline ends. This CDR3 is built from 16 residues. This clone showed up just once. This sequence joins TRBV10-3 and TRBJ1-3, with a weak D call TRBD1 (6 bases). This clonotype was sampled from a woman aged 55 to 70 with lung cancer. The specimen was PBMCs. The CDR3 reads CAISESGTSSGNTIYF. The CDR3 DNA sequence: TGTGCCATCAGTGAGTCGGGGACATCCTCTGGAAACACCATATATTTT.